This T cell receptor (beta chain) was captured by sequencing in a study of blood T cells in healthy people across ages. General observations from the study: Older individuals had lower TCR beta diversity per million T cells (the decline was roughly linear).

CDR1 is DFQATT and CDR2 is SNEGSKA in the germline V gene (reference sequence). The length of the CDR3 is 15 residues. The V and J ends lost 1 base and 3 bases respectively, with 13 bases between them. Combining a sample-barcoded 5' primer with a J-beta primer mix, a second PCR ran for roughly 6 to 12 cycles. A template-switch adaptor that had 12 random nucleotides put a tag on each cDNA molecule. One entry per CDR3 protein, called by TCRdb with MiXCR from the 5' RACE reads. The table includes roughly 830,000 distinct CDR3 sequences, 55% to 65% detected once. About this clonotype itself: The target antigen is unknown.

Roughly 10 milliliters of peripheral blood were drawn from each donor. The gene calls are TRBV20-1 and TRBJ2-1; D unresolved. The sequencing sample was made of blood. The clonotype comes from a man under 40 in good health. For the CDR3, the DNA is TGCAGTGCTAGAGGTGGGCAGAAAGTCTACAATGAGCAGTTCTTC. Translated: CSARGGQKVYNEQFF.